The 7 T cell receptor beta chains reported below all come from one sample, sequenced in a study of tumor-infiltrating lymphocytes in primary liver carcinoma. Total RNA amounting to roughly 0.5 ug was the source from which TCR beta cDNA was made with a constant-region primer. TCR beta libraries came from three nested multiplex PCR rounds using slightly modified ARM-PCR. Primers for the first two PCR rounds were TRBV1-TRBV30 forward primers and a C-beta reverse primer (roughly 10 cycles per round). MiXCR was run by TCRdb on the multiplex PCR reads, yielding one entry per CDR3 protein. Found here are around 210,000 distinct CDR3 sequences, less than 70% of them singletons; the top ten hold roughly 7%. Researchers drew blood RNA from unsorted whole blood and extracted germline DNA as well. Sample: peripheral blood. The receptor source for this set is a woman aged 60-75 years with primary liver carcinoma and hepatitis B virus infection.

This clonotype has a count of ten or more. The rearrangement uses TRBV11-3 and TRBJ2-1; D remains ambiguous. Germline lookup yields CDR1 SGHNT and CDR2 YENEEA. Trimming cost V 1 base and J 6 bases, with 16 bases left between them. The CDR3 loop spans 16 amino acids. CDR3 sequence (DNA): TGTGCCAGCAGCTTAGTTGCCCCCCCAGTTGGCAATGAGCAGTTCTTC. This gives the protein CASSLVAPPVGNEQFF.

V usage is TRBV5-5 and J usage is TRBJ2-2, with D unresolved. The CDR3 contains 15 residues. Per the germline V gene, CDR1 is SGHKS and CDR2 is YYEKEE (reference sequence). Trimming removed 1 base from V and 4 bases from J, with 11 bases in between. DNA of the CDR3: TGTGCCAGCAGCTTGTCTTTCTGGAGCACCGGGGAGCTGTTTTTT. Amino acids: CASSLSFWSTGELFF. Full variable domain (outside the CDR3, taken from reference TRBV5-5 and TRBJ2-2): DAGVTQSPTHLIKTRGQQVTLRCSPISGHKSVSWYQQVLGQGPQFIFQYYEKEERGRGNFPDRFSARQFPNYSSELNVNALLLGDSALYLCASSLSFWSTGELFFGEGSRLTVL.

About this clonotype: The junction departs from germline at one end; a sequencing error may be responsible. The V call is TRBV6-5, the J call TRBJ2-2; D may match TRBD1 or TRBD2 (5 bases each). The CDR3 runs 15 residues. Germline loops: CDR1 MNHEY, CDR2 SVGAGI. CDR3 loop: CASSTYKGLTGELFF. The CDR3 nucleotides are TGTGCCAGCAGTACCTATAAGGGGCTCACCGGGGAGCTATTTTTT.

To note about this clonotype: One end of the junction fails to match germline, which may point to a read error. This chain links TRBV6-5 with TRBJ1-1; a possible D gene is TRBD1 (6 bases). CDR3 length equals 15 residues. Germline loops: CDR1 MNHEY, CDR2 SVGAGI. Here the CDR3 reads CASSYSPQGYTKAFF. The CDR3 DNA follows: TGTGCCAGCAGTTATTCCCCACAGGGTTACACTAAAGCTTTCTTT.

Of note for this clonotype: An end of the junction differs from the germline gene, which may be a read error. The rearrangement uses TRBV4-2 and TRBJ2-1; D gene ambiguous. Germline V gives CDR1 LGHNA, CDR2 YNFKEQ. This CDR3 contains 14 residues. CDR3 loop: CASNQDPKDIEQFF. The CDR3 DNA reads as TGTGCCAGCAACCAAGATCCGAAAGACATTGAGCAGTTCTTC.

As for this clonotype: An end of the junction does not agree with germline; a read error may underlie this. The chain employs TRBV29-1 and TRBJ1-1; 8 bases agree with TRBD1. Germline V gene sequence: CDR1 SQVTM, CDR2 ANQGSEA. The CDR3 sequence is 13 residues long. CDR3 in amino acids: CSVNLGQGREASF. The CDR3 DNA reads TGCAGCGTTAACCTAGGACAGGGTCGGGAAGCTTCCTTT.

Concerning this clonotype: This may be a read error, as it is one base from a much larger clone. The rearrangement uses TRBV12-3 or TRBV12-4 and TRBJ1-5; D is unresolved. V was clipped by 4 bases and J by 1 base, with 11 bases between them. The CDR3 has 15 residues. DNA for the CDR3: TGTGCCAGCAGTTCGATGGCCGGGAGCAATCAGCCCCAGCATTTT. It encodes CASSSMAGSNQPQHF.